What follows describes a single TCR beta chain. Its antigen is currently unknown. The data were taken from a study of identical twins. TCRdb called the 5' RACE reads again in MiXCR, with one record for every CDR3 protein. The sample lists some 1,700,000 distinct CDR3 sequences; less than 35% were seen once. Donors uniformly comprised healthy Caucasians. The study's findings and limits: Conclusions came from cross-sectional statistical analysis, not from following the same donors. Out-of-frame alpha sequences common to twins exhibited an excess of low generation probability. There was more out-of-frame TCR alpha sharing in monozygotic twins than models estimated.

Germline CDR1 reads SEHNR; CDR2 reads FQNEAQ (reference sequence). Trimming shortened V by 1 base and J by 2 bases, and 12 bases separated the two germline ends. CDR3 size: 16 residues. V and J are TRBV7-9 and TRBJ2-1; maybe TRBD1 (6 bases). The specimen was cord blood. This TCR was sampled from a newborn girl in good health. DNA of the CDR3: TGTGCCAGCAGCTTAGAAAACAGGGAAACCTACAATGAGCAGTTCTTC. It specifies CASSLENRETYNEQFF.